This T cell receptor beta chain came from a study of cytomegalovirus exposure and HLA in healthy donors. V lost 1 base and J 2 bases, leaving 9 bases between the germline ends. The CDR3 totals 14 residues. Germline values: CDR1 SGDLS, CDR2 YYNGEE. A multiplex PCR was run with 60 Vbeta primers and 13 Jbeta primers. Method: immunoSEQ multiplex PCR; TCRdb's copy keeps in-frame clones and lacks some. Its clone listing holds around 140,000 clones. Source material: PBMCs. The chain is built from TRBV9 and TRBJ2-5; D is possibly TRBD2 (5 bases). The sequence came from a man in his late teens or twenties in good health and CMV-seronegative. CDR3 DNA sequence: TGTGCCAGCAGCGTAATGGGAGTTCAAGAGACCCAGTACTTC. Its translation is CASSVMGVQETQYF.